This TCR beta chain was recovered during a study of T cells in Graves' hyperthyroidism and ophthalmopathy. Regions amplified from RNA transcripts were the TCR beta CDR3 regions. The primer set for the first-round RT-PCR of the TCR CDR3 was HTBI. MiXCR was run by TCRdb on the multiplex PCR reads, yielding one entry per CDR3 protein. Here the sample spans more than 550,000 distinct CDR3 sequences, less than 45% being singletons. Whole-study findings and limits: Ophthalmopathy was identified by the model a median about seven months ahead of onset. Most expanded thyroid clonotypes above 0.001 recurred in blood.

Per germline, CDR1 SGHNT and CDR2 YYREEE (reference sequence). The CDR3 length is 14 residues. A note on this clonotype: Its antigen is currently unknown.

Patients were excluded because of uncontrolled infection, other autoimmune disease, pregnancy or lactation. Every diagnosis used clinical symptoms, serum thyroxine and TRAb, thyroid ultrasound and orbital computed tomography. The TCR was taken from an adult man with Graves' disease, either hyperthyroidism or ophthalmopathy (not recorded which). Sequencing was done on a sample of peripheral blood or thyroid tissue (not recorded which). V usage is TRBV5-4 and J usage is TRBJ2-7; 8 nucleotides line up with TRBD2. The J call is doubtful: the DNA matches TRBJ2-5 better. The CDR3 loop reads CASSSGSGGETQYF. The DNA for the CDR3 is TGTGCCAGCAGCTCCGGATCGGGGGGGGAGACCCAGTACTTC.